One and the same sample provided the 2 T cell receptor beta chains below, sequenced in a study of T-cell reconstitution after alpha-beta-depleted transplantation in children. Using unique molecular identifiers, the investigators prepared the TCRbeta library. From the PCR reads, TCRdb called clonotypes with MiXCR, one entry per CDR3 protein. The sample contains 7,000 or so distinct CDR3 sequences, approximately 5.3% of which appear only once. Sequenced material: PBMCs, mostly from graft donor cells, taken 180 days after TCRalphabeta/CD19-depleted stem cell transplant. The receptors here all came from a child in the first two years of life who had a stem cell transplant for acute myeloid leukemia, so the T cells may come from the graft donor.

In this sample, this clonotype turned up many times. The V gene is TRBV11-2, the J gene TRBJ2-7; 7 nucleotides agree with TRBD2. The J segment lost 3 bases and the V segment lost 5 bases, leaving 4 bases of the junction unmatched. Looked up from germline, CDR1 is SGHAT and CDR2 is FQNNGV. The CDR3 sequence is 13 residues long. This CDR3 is CASSVPSGYEQYF. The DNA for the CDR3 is TGTGCCAGCAGCGTCCCTAGCGGCTACGAGCAGTACTTC.

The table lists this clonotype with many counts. CDR3 nucleotides: TGCAGTGCTAGAGATCCCCGACTAGCGGGGGAGACCCAGTACTTC. Encoded protein: CSARDPRLAGETQYF. The chain has TRBV20-1 and TRBJ2-5, with 11 bases matching TRBD2. The CDR3 has 15 residues. Germline CDR1 reads DFQATT; CDR2 reads SNEGSKA (reference sequence). Trimming cost V 0 bases and J 5 bases; bases outside gene matches: 5.